One sample yielded the 9 T cell receptor beta chains listed below, sequenced in a study of cytomegalovirus exposure and HLA in healthy donors (dated by TCRdb to about 2017). Libraries were constructed by the immunoSEQ multiplex PCR assay. A mixture of 60 forward primers for TCR Vbeta segments and 13 reverse primers for TCR Jbeta segments was used in the multiplex PCR. Not all clones reach the TCRdb copy of this immuneACCESS table, which keeps in-frame sequences only. Checked studies attribute under half of the gap to unresolved V genes and leave the rest unexplained. Present in this sample are some 110,000 clones, over 80% of which were seen just once. The ten largest account for 6.9% of the sample. The sequenced sample consisted of PBMCs. The receptors derive from a man aged 25 to 45 in good health and CMV-seropositive.

V is TRBV7-8 and J is TRBJ2-5; 11 nucleotides line up with TRBD1. CDR1 and CDR2 from the germline V gene are SGHVS and FQNEAQ. The CDR3 runs to 19 residues. V lost 5 bases to trimming and J lost 3 bases; unmatched junction nucleotides: 17. The CDR3 protein is CASSIPRLRTGGFEETQYF. The CDR3 nucleotides read TGTGCCAGCAGCATCCCAAGACTACGGACAGGGGGCTTCGAAGAGACCCAGTACTTC.

The chain has TRBV5-4 and TRBJ1-1; D not resolved. V lost 0 bases to trimming and J lost 2 bases, with 8 bases between them. Germline-derived CDR1 and CDR2 are SGHNT and YYREEE (reference sequence). This CDR3 region has 14 residues. The CDR3 sequence is CASSLGALNTEAFF. CDR3 in DNA: TGTGCCAGCAGCTTGGGGGCCTTAAACACTGAAGCTTTCTTT.

The chain uses TRBV19 and TRBJ1-5; 7 bases fit TRBD1. J lost 4 bases, V lost 6 bases, and 6 bases had no gene match. The length of the CDR3 is 14 residues. Germline CDR1 LNHDA, CDR2 SQIVND (reference sequence). Here the CDR3 reads CASRQTGMNQPQHF. DNA of the CDR3: TGTGCCAGTAGACAGACAGGGATGAATCAGCCCCAGCATTTT.

The V gene is TRBV28, the J gene TRBJ1-1; perhaps TRBD1 as D (5 bases). CDR3 length equals 13 residues. Germline CDR1 is MDHEN and CDR2 is SYDVKM. V was cut by 6 bases and J by 1 base, with 9 bases left in between. The CDR3 nucleotides read TGTGCCAGCAGGACGCAGGGGAACACTGAAGCTTTCTTT. Its protein is CASRTQGNTEAFF. Full variable domain (outside the CDR3, taken from reference TRBV28 and TRBJ1-1): DVKVTQSSRYLVKRTGEKVFLECVQDMDHENMFWYRQDPGLGLRLIYFSYDVKMKEKGDIPEGYSVSREKKERFSLILESASTNQTSMYLCASRTQGNTEAFFGQGTRLTVV.

The genes are TRBV5-1 and TRBJ1-1, with D perhaps TRBD1 (6 bases). The CDR3 runs to 13 residues. V was trimmed by 5 bases and J by 3 bases, leaving 11 bases between them. Germline assignment: CDR1 SGHRS and CDR2 YFSETQ. The CDR3 sequence: CASRGPGDTEAFF. DNA of the CDR3: TGCGCCAGCAGGGGCCCAGGGGACACTGAAGCTTTCTTT.

This clone has just one count. The chain uses TRBV6-1 and TRBJ2-7, with 8 bases aligning to TRBD2. The germline V gene has CDR1 MNHNS and CDR2 SASEGT. CDR3 length equals 15 residues. Trimming at V came to 0 bases and at J to 3 bases, leaving 4 bases not matched to a gene. CDR3 sequence reads: CASSEAAGGGYEQYF. CDR3 in DNA: TGTGCCAGCAGTGAAGCGGCGGGGGGCGGCTACGAGCAGTACTTC.

The rearrangement joins TRBV7-9 to TRBJ2-3; possible D gene TRBD1, 6 bases. Per the germline V gene, CDR1 is SEHNR and CDR2 is FQNEAQ (reference sequence). Trimming took 3 bases from V and 4 from J, leaving 11 bases between them. The CDR3 extends over 14 amino acids. The CDR3 nucleotides are TGTGCCAGCAGCTTCGGGGACAACGCAGATACGCAGTATTTT. Protein: CASSFGDNADTQYF.

The rearrangement uses TRBV11-2 and TRBJ1-1, with 11 nucleotides matching TRBD1. Germline V lookup: CDR1 SGHAT, CDR2 FQNNGV. Trimming cost V 1 base and J 4 bases; bases outside gene matches: 2. CDR3 size: 15 residues. The CDR3 reads CASSLAGQGGTEAFF. CDR3 nucleotides: TGTGCCAGCAGCTTAGCGGGACAGGGGGGCACTGAAGCTTTCTTT.

The CDR3 nucleotides read TGTGCCAGCAGTTCGGGGTACACCACAGATACGCAGTATTTT. This sequence encodes CASSSGYTTDTQYF. V and J are TRBV6-4 and TRBJ2-3; maybe TRBD2 (5 bases). V was cut by 5 bases and J by 2 bases, with 11 bases left in between. The CDR3 loop spans 14 amino acids. Per the germline V gene, CDR1 is MRHNA and CDR2 is SNTAGT.